The rows below give T cell receptor beta chains drawn from one sample of a study of T cell responses to AZD1222 COVID-19 vaccine. Sequencing was performed with immunoSEQ multiplex PCR; in TCRdb, only in-frame clones are kept and a portion is missing. The sample has over 45,000 clones, more than 80% seen once; the top ten hold about 21%. The source was peripheral blood, collected on day 0 of MenACWY control vaccination. All receptors come from an adult in good health. The CDR3 runs from the conserved cysteine through the conserved F or W. A D gene is named only where the DNA matches it firmly. Clone size is given for some rows only: seen once, a few or many times, or a class if the clone is expanded.

few	TRBV5-1	.	TRBJ1-1	TGCGCCAGCAGCCAGGAGGCGGAAGAAGCTTTCTTT	CASSQEAEEAFF
.	TRBV6-5	.	TRBJ1-4	TGTGCCAGCGCCCCCCGGGAGGCAACTAATGAAAAACTGTTTTTT	CASAPREATNEKLFF
.	TRBV14	TRBD1	TRBJ1-2	TGTGCCAGCAGCCAAGGGACAGGCCCCTATGGCTACACCTTC	CASSQGTGPYGYTF
once	TRBV5-5	.	TRBJ2-1	TGTGCCAGCAGCTTGGCCTTAGCGGCGGCGTTCTTC	CASSLALAAAFF
few	TRBV7-8	TRBD1	TRBJ2-7	TGTGCCAGCAGAGCGGCCGGGACAGGGAGCTCCTACGAGCAGTACTTC	CASRAAGTGSSYEQYF
.	TRBV5-1	TRBD1	TRBJ2-7	TGCGCCAGCAGCCAGGGGGACATCCCTTGGTACGAGCAGTACTTC	CASSQGDIPWYEQYF
.	TRBV19	TRBD1	TRBJ2-7	TGTGCCAGTAGTATCACCGGGGACAGGGCTGGCTTGAACGAGCAGTACTTC	CASSITGDRAGLNEQYF
.	TRBV11-3	TRBD2	TRBJ2-1	TGTGCCAGCAGCGCGTTAGCGGGAAGCTCCTACAATGAGCAGTTCTTC	CASSALAGSSYNEQFF
once	TRBV6-2/TRBV6-3	TRBD1	TRBJ1-2	TGTGCCAGCAGTTACCCCGCAGGGGGAACCTATGGCTACACCTTC	CASSYPAGGTYGYTF
.	TRBV7-8	.	TRBJ1-5	TGTGCCAGCAGCTTAAGCGATCGGGGAAATCAGCCCCAGCATTTT	CASSLSDRGNQPQHF
.	TRBV23-1	.	TRBJ2-7	TGCGCCAGCAGTCAAGAGGTAGCGGCCGAGCAGTACTTC	CASSQEVAAEQYF
.	TRBV6-5	.	TRBJ2-7	TGTGCCAGCAGGGACGGCAGGGCGAATTACGAGCAGTACTTC	CASRDGRANYEQYF
.	TRBV5-4	.	TRBJ2-2	TGTGCCAGCAGTTTCGGCACCGCGAACACCGGGGAGCTGTTTTTT	CASSFGTANTGELFF
.	TRBV6-5	TRBD1	TRBJ2-5	TGTGCCAGCAGTTACTCGTCGACAGGGCAAGAGACCCAGTACTTC	CASSYSSTGQETQYF
.	TRBV19	TRBD2	TRBJ2-7	TGTGCCAGTAGTATCTTTGGCGGGAGGGATTACGAGCAGTACTTC	CASSIFGGRDYEQYF
.	TRBV6-2/TRBV6-3	TRBD2	TRBJ2-7	TGTGCCAGCAGTTCTCTGAGGACTAGCGGGGTCGAGCAGTACTTC	CASSSLRTSGVEQYF
.	TRBV2	TRBD2	TRBJ2-3	TGTGCCAGCACAGCGGGAGATATAGATACGCAGTATTTT	CASTAGDIDTQYF
.	TRBV2	TRBD1	TRBJ1-2	TGTGCCAGCAGTGAGACAGGGTCCTATGGCTACACCTTC	CASSETGSYGYTF
.	TRBV3-1/TRBV3-2	.	TRBJ1-2	TGTGCCAGCAGCCAGGGTACTAACTATGGCTACACCTTC	CASSQGTNYGYTF
.	TRBV19	.	TRBJ2-2	TGTGCTCTTCGGGAGACACTAAACACCGGGGAGCTGTTTTTT	CALRETLNTGELFF